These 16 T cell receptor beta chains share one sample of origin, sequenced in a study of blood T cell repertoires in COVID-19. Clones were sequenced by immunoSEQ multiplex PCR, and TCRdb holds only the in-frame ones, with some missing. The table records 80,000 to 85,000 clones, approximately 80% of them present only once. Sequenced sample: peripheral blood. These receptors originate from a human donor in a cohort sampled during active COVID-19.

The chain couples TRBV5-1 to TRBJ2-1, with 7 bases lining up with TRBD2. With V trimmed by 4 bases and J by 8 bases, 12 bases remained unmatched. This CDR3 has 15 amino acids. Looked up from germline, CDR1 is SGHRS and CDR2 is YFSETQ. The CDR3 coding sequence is TGCGCCAGCAGCCTATGGGAGGGGCGACGGGATGAGCAGTTCTTC. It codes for CASSLWEGRRDEQFF. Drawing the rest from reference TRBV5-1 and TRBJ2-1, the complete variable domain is KAGVTQTPRYLIKTRGQQVTLSCSPISGHRSVSWYQQTPGQGLQFLFEYFSETQRNKGNFPGRFSGRQFSNSRSEMNVSTLELGDSALYLCASSLWEGRRDEQFFGPGTRLTVL.

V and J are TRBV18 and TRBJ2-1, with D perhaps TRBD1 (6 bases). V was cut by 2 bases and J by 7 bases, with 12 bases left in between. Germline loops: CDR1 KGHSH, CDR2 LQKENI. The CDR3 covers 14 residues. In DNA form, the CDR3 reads TGTGCCAGCTCACCAATACAGGGTAGTAATGAGCAGTTCTTC. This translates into CASSPIQGSNEQFF.

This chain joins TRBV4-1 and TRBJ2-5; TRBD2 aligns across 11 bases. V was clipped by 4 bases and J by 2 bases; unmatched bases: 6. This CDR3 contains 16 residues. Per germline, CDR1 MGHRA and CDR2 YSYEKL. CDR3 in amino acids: CASSRSGLAEQETQYF. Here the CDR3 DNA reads TGCGCCAGCAGCCGCTCGGGACTAGCGGAACAAGAGACCCAGTACTTC.

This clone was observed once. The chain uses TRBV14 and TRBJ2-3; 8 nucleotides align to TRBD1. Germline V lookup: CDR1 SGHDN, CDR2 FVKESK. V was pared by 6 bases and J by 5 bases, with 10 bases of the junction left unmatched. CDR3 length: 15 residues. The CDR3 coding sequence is TGTGCCAGCAGACGGACAGGGTCTCGGGGAGATACGCAGTATTTT. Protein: CASRRTGSRGDTQYF.

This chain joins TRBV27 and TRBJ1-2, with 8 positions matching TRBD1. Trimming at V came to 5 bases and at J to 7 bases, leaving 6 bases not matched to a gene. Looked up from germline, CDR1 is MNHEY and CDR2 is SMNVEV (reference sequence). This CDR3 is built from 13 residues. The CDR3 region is CASSPRTGSGYTF. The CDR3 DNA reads TGTGCCAGCAGTCCCAGGACAGGGAGTGGCTACACCTTC.

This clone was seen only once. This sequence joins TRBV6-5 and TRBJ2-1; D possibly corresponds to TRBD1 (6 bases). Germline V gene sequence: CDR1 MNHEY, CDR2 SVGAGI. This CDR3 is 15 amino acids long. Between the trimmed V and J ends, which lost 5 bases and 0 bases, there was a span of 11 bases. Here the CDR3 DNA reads TGTGCCAGCAGTCAGAGGGGGAGCTCCTACAATGAGCAGTTCTTC. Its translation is CASSQRGSSYNEQFF.

CDR3 nucleotides: TGTGCCAGTTCCTGGACAGCTCCGGTGAACACTGAAGCTTTCTTT. Translated, it gives CASSWTAPVNTEAFF. The gene calls are TRBV19 and TRBJ1-1; D perhaps matches TRBD1 (6 bases). Germline V lookup: CDR1 LNHDA, CDR2 SQIVND (reference sequence). Trimming shortened V by 8 bases and J by 0 bases, and 16 bases separated the two germline ends. The CDR3 length is 15 residues.

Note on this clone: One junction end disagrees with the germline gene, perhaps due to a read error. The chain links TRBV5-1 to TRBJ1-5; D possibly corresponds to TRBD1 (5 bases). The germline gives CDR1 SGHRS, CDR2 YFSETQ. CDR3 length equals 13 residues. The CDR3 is CASSSGSNQPQHF. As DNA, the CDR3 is TGCGCCAGTAGCTCAGGGTCCAATCAGCCCCAGCATTTT.

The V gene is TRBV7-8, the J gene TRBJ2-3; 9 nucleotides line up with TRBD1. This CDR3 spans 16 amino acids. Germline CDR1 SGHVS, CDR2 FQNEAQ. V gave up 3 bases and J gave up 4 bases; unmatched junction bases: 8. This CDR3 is CASSFPGQGGSDTQYF. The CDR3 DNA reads TGTGCCAGCAGCTTCCCGGGACAGGGAGGGTCAGATACGCAGTATTTT. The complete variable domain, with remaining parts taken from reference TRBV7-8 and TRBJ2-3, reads GAGVSQSPRYKVAKRGQDVALRCDPISGHVSLFWYQQALGQGPEFLTYFQNEAQLDKSGLPSDRFFAERPEGSVSTLKIQRTQQEDSAVYLCASSFPGQGGSDTQYFGPGTRLTVL.

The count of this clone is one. CDR3 bases: TGTGCCACTTACACTAGGTACAATGAGCAGTTCTTC. Translated, it gives CATYTRYNEQFF. The genes are TRBV28 and TRBJ2-1; tentative D call: TRBD2 (5 bases). There are 12 residues in the CDR3. Trimming removed 10 bases at V and 4 bases at J, with 11 bases between. Germline V gene lookup returns CDR1 MDHEN and CDR2 SYDVKM.

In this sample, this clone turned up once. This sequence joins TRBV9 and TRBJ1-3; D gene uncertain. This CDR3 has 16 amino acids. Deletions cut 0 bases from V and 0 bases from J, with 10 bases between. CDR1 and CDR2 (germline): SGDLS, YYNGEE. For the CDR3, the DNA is TGTGCCAGCAGCGTAGACAGTACAACCTCTGGAAACACCATATATTTT. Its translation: CASSVDSTTSGNTIYF.

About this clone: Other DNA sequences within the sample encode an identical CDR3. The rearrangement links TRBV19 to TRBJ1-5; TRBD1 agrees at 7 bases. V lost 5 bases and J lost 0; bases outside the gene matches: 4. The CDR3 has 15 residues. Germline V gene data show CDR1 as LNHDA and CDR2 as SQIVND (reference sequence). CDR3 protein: CASSSDRASNQPQHF. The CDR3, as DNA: TGTGCCAGTAGTTCAGACAGGGCTAGCAATCAGCCCCAGCATTTT. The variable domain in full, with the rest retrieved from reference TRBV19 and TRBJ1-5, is DGGITQSPKYLFRKEGQNVTLSCEQNLNHDAMYWYRQDPGQGLRLIYYSQIVNDFQKGDIAEGYSVSREKKESFPLTVTSAQKNPTAFYLCASSSDRASNQPQHFGDGTRLSIL.

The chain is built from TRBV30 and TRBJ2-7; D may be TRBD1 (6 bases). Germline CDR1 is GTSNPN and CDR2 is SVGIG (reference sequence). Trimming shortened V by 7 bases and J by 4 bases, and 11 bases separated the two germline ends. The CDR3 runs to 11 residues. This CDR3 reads CAYSDSYEQYF. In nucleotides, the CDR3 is TGTGCCTACTCGGACAGTTACGAGCAGTACTTC.

For the CDR3, the DNA is TGTGCCAGCACCCCACTGACAGGGTGGAACACCATATATTTT. Translation: CASTPLTGWNTIYF. This chain uses TRBV14 with TRBJ1-3; TRBD1 aligns across 7 bases. The V segment lost 7 bases and the J segment 7 bases; nucleotides outside the gene matches: 10. The CDR3 spans 14 residues. Germline CDR1 SGHDN, CDR2 FVKESK.

The CDR3, as DNA: TGTGCTAGTGACACACTGGAGAGAAGCAATCAGCCCCAGCATTTT. Amino acid sequence: CASDTLERSNQPQHF. The rearrangement joins TRBV12-5 to TRBJ1-5; D is unclear. The CDR3 has 15 amino acids. Per germline, CDR1 LGHNT and CDR2 FRNRAP. Trimming took 7 bases from V and 1 from J, leaving 14 bases between them.

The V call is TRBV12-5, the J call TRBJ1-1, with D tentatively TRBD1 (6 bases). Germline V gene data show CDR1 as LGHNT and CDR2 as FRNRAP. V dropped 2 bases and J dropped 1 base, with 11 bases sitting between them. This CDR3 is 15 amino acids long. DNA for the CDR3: TGTGCTAGTGGTTTGAGACCCAGGGGGAACACTGAAGCTTTCTTT. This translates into CASGLRPRGNTEAFF. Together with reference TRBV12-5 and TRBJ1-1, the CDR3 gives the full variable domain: DARVTQTPRHKVTEMGQEVTMRCQPILGHNTVFWYRQTMMQGLELLAYFRNRAPLDDSGMPKDRFSAEMPDATLATLKIQPSEPRDSAVYFCASGLRPRGNTEAFFGQGTRLTVV.